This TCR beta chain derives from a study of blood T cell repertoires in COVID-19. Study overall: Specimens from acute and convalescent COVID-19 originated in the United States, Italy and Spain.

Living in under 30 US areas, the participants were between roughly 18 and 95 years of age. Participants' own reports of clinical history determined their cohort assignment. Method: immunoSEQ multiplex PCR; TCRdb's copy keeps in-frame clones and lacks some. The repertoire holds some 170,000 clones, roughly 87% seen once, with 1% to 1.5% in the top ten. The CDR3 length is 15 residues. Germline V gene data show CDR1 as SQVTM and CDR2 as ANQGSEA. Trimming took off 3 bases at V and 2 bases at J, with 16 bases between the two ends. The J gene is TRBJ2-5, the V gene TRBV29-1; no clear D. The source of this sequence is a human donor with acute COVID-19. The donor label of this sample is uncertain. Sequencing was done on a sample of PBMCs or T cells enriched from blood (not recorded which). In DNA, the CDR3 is TGCAGCGTTGATTCGGGTAGGATATCTCAAGAGACCCAGTACTTC. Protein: CSVDSGRISQETQYF.